The clone carrying this T cell receptor (beta chain) appeared a few times. The data are from a study of blood T cell repertoires in COVID-19. Study overall: T cells, B-cell-depleted T cells, or PBMCs supplied cDNA or gDNA.

The CDR3 has 13 amino acids. The germline V gene has CDR1 MNHEY and CDR2 SMNVEV (reference sequence). V lost 5 bases and J 3 bases, leaving 11 bases between the germline ends. Here immunoSEQ multiplex PCR was the method, and the copy in TCRdb shows in-frame clones only, minus some. The sample includes 200,000 or so clones, 88% of them seen just once. The specimen was PBMCs or T cells enriched from blood (not recorded which). The rearrangement uses TRBV27 and TRBJ2-7; D perhaps matches TRBD2 (6 bases). This clonotype was obtained from a woman aged 40 to 49 with acute COVID-19. CDR3 bases: TGTGCCAGCAGTGGCGGGGTACACTACGAGCAGTACTTC. Residues: CASSGGVHYEQYF.